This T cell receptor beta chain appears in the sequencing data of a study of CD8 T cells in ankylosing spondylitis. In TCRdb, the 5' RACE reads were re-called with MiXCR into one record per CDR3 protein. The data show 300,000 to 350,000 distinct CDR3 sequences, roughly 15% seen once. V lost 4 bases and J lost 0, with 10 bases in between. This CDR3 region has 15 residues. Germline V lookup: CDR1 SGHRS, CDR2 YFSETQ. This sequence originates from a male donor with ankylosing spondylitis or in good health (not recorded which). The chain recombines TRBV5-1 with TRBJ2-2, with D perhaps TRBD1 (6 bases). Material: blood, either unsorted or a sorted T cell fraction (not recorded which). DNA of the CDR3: TGCGCCAGCAGCGACCGACAGGCGAACACCGGGGAGCTGTTTTTT. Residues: CASSDRQANTGELFF.